The 27 T cell receptor beta chains presented below share a single source sample, sequenced in a study of PD-1 blockade in mismatch repair-deficient tumors. TCRdb's table, derived via immunoSEQ multiplex PCR, lists solely in-frame clones and lacks some. Of some 120,000 clones listed, 70% to 80% are singletons. Sequencing used peripheral blood, obtained about 60 weeks after starting pembrolizumab. Source of these receptors: an adult with mismatch repair-deficient cancer.

The chain recombines TRBV9 with TRBJ2-1, with 14 nucleotides matching TRBD2. Losses at the gene ends were 3 bases for V and 9 bases for J; bases not matched to a gene: 8. CDR3 length: 16 amino acids. The V gene's germline CDR1 is SGDLS and CDR2 YYNGEE. The CDR3 loop reads CASSAQGLAGVPEQFF. As DNA, the CDR3 is TGTGCCAGCAGCGCCCAGGGACTAGCGGGAGTGCCTGAGCAGTTCTTC.

J is TRBJ2-7 and V is TRBV5-1; 7 nucleotides align to TRBD2. The V and J ends lost 0 bases and 4 bases, in that order; junction bases with no gene match: 7. The germline CDR1 and CDR2 sequences are SGHRS and YFSETQ. The CDR3 has 15 amino acids. The CDR3 loop is CASSLGLAGLYEQYF. In nucleotides, the CDR3 is TGCGCCAGCAGCTTGGGTTTAGCGGGCCTTTACGAGCAGTACTTC.

The chain links TRBV27 to TRBJ2-1; 13 positions match TRBD2. V gave up 5 bases and J gave up 2 bases; unmatched junction bases: 18. The CDR3 has 21 residues. Per germline, CDR1 MNHEY and CDR2 SMNVEV (reference sequence). In nucleotides, the CDR3 is TGTGCCAGCAGTCACCTCCCGGGACTAGCGGGGACTGAGACAGCCTACAATGAGCAGTTCTTC. Translating it yields CASSHLPGLAGTETAYNEQFF.

V is TRBV7-9 and J is TRBJ1-5; D unresolved. CDR3 length: 15 amino acids. Trimming shortened V by 1 base and J by 9 bases, and 16 bases separated the two germline ends. In germline, CDR1 is SEHNR, CDR2 FQNEAQ (reference sequence). This CDR3 reads CASSLDNPEFGPQHF. CDR3 sequence (DNA): TGTGCCAGCAGCTTAGATAATCCGGAGTTTGGGCCCCAGCATTTT.

The chain recombines TRBV28 with TRBJ2-3; D may be TRBD2 (6 bases). The CDR3 extends over 16 amino acids. Germline V lookup: CDR1 MDHEN, CDR2 SYDVKM. Trimming removed 6 bases at V and 2 bases at J, with 18 bases between. The CDR3: CASSFSAGLATDTQYF. CDR3 DNA sequence: TGTGCCAGCAGCTTCTCTGCGGGATTAGCCACAGATACGCAGTATTTT.

The CDR3: CASTRGGIAGGRNEQFF. CDR3 in DNA: TGTGCCAGCACCCGCGGCGGTATAGCGGGAGGTCGTAATGAGCAGTTCTTC. The chain recombines TRBV7-2 with TRBJ2-1; TRBD2 aligns across 10 bases. Germline V gene sequence: CDR1 SGHTA, CDR2 FQGNSA. The CDR3 length is 17 residues. The J segment lost 7 bases and the V segment lost 7 bases, leaving 16 bases of the junction unmatched.

The chain recombines TRBV15 with TRBJ2-3; D is perhaps TRBD1 or TRBD2 (7 bases each). Per germline, CDR1 LNHNV and CDR2 YYDKDF (reference sequence). The V and J ends lost 7 bases and 6 bases respectively, with 17 bases between them. This CDR3 is 14 amino acids long. CDR3: CATKGGQLADTQYF. CDR3 coding DNA: TGTGCCACCAAAGGGGGCCAACTAGCGGATACGCAGTATTTT.

V is TRBV7-3 and J is TRBJ2-2; no clear D gene. There are 15 residues in the CDR3. From germline, CDR1 is SGHTA and CDR2 FQGTGA. Trimming removed 4 bases at V and 5 bases at J, with 14 bases between. The CDR3 spells CASSYRTIWTGELFF. The CDR3 bases are TGTGCCAGCAGCTACCGCACGATATGGACCGGGGAGCTGTTTTTT.

This clone was recorded a few times. The rearrangement uses TRBV2 and TRBJ2-5; 7 bases fit TRBD1. CDR1 and CDR2 from the germline V gene are SNHLY and FYNNEI. The J segment lost 4 bases and the V segment lost 5 bases, leaving 7 bases of the junction unmatched. This CDR3 spans 14 amino acids. CDR3 protein: CASSTFDRAETQYF. In DNA, the CDR3 is TGTGCCAGCAGTACGTTCGACAGGGCAGAGACCCAGTACTTC. The full variable domain, rest sourced from reference TRBV2 and TRBJ2-5, is EPEVTQTPSHQVTQMGQEVILRCVPISNHLYFYWYRQILGQKVEFLVSFYNNEISEKSEIFDDQFSVERPDGSNFTLKIRSTKLEDSAMYFCASSTFDRAETQYFGPGTRLLVL.

The chain joins TRBV6-5 to TRBJ1-2, with a possible D match to TRBD1 (5 bases). This CDR3 is built from 15 residues. Trimming removed 2 bases at V and 8 bases at J, with 18 bases between. Germline V gives CDR1 MNHEY, CDR2 SVGAGI. The CDR3 sequence is CASSYAGTALGGYTF. The CDR3 bases are TGTGCCAGCAGTTACGCCGGGACGGCGCTCGGGGGCTACACCTTC.

This chain uses TRBV7-2 with TRBJ1-2; D remains unclear. This CDR3 region has 16 residues. The V end was cut by 1 base, the J end by 3 bases, with 15 bases between. Germline CDR1 reads SGHTA; CDR2 reads FQGNSA. The CDR3 DNA sequence: TGTGCCAGCAGCTTAGGTGTTCGAGGTGGTGACTATGGCTACACCTTC. Translation: CASSLGVRGGDYGYTF.

The V call is TRBV13, the J call TRBJ1-2; D is uncertain. Trimming cost V 2 bases and J 4 bases, with 8 bases left between them. The germline gives CDR1 PRHDT, CDR2 FYEKMQ (reference sequence). This CDR3 is 13 amino acids long. CDR3 residues: CASSLRRSYGYTF. Written as DNA, the CDR3 is TGTGCCAGCAGCTTAAGACGGTCCTATGGCTACACCTTC.

V is TRBV9 and J is TRBJ2-4, with 8 positions matching TRBD1. Germline assignment: CDR1 SGDLS and CDR2 YYNGEE. The ends lost 0 bases at V and 2 bases at J; junction bases unmatched: 7. This CDR3 contains 17 residues. The chain's CDR3 is CASSVGDRGLTKNIQYF. CDR3 nucleotide sequence: TGTGCCAGCAGCGTAGGTGACAGGGGCTTGACCAAAAACATTCAGTACTTC.

A few counts support this clone. This sequence joins TRBV19 and TRBJ2-1, with TRBD1 matching over 8 bases. The CDR3 runs 14 residues. Germline V lookup: CDR1 LNHDA, CDR2 SQIVND (reference sequence). Trimming at V came to 5 bases and at J to 11 bases, leaving 11 bases not matched to a gene. In DNA form, the CDR3 reads TGTGCCAGTAGTGTAGGACAGGGAATAACTAAGCAGTTCTTC. As protein: CASSVGQGITKQFF.

The chain links TRBV7-2 to TRBJ2-3, with no clear D. V lost 1 base to trimming and J lost 2 bases, with 10 bases between them. Germline CDR1 reads SGHTA; CDR2 reads FQGNSA. This CDR3 is 15 amino acids long. The CDR3 spells CASSLGASLTDTQYF. CDR3 in DNA: TGTGCCAGCAGCTTAGGGGCTTCACTCACAGATACGCAGTATTTT.

This clone was found once. The chain couples TRBV4-1 to TRBJ2-4; TRBD2 agrees at 10 bases. This CDR3 is built from 16 residues. The germline CDR1 and CDR2 sequences are MGHRA and YSYEKL. With 0 bases clipped from V and 8 bases from J, the junction kept 7 bases outside the gene matches. The CDR3 region has the DNA TGCGCCAGCAGCCAAGATCAGGGACTAGCGTGGGACATTCAGTACTTC. Translated: CASSQDQGLAWDIQYF.

The chain couples TRBV6-6 to TRBJ2-7; no clear D. The CDR3 spans 15 residues. Trimming removed 0 bases at V and 2 bases at J, with 11 bases between. The germline V gene encodes CDR1 MNHNY and CDR2 SVGAGI (reference sequence). The CDR3 DNA reads TGTGCCAGCAGTTACTCATCTGGGTCCACCTACGAGCAGTACTTC. This sequence encodes CASSYSSGSTYEQYF.

The chain employs TRBV7-2 and TRBJ2-2, with D unclear. Germline assignment: CDR1 SGHTA and CDR2 FQGNSA. This CDR3 contains 14 residues. The V and J ends lost 5 bases and 0 bases respectively, with 7 bases between them. This CDR3 is CASSGRTNTGELFF. The CDR3 DNA follows: TGTGCCAGCAGCGGACGGACGAACACCGGGGAGCTGTTTTTT.

The chain has TRBV27 and TRBJ2-1, with D unresolved. This CDR3 has 13 residues. Germline assignment: CDR1 MNHEY and CDR2 SMNVEV (reference sequence). Between the trimmed V and J ends, which lost 0 bases and 11 bases, there was a span of 11 bases. CDR3 in amino acids: CASSLSAVSKQFF. CDR3 nucleotide sequence: TGTGCCAGCAGTTTATCCGCAGTGTCGAAGCAGTTCTTC.

This chain joins TRBV14 and TRBJ2-3, with TRBD2 matching 8 bases. The CDR3 has 15 amino acids. Germline CDR1 is SGHDN and CDR2 is FVKESK. V lost 4 bases, J lost 4 bases, and 7 bases stayed unmatched. In DNA, the CDR3 is TGTGCCAGCAGCCCGAGTGGGACTAGACCAGATACGCAGTATTTT. It yields the protein CASSPSGTRPDTQYF.

The rearrangement uses TRBV6-5 and TRBJ2-1; perhaps TRBD2 as D (6 bases). V lost 7 bases, J lost 8 bases, and 15 bases lay in between. Germline assignment: CDR1 MNHEY and CDR2 SVGAGI. The CDR3 sequence is 13 residues long. The CDR3, as DNA: TGTGCCAGCACCGGGACTTTTGGGGATGAGCAGTTCTTC. Translation: CASTGTFGDEQFF.

The chain couples TRBV12-5 to TRBJ2-1; the D gene could be TRBD1 or TRBD2 (6 bases each). This CDR3 comprises 14 residues. Germline loops: CDR1 LGHNT, CDR2 FRNRAP. The V gene lost 5 bases and the J gene lost 8 bases, with 16 bases spanning the gap. CDR3 region: CASGISGGGDEQFF. The CDR3 nucleotides are TGTGCTAGTGGTATTAGCGGAGGGGGTGATGAGCAGTTCTTC. The entire variable domain, with the rest obtained from reference TRBV12-5 and TRBJ2-1, is as follows: DARVTQTPRHKVTEMGQEVTMRCQPILGHNTVFWYRQTMMQGLELLAYFRNRAPLDDSGMPKDRFSAEMPDATLATLKIQPSEPRDSAVYFCASGISGGGDEQFFGPGTRLTVL.

The chain combines TRBV27 with TRBJ2-7, with D maybe TRBD2 (6 bases). The germline gives CDR1 MNHEY, CDR2 SMNVEV (reference sequence). Trimming pared 9 bases from V and 6 bases from J, leaving 18 bases between. The CDR3 covers 13 residues. This CDR3 reads CASEKRAPPEQYF. The DNA for the CDR3 is TGTGCCAGTGAGAAGCGGGCACCTCCCGAGCAGTACTTC.

V is TRBV5-1 and J is TRBJ2-1; TRBD2 matches at 9 bases. The CDR3 runs to 15 residues. Per the germline V gene, CDR1 is SGHRS and CDR2 is YFSETQ. V shed 6 bases and J 9 bases; nucleotides not matched to a gene: 13. The CDR3 sequence is CASTLSAGGQAEQFF. Written as DNA, the CDR3 is TGCGCCAGCACCCTCTCAGCGGGAGGCCAGGCTGAGCAGTTCTTC.

This chain links TRBV9 with TRBJ1-2, with 7 bases identical to TRBD1. This CDR3 has 16 amino acids. Germline CDR1 and CDR2: SGDLS and YYNGEE. Trimming removed 0 bases from V and 4 bases from J; junction bases left unmatched: 9. DNA of the CDR3: TGTGCCAGCAGCGTAGCTTACCGGGACAGCATCTATGGCTACACCTTC. As protein: CASSVAYRDSIYGYTF.

At least ten counts were recorded for this clone. The V gene is TRBV2, the J gene TRBJ1-5, with no clear D. With 3 bases removed from V and 1 base from J, the gap between germline ends came to 10 bases. From germline, CDR1 is SNHLY and CDR2 FYNNEI. This CDR3 has 15 residues. CDR3 sequence (DNA): TGTGCCAGCAGTGATGCGGACCGAAGCAATCAGCCCCAGCATTTT. This gives the protein CASSDADRSNQPQHF.

The genes are TRBV5-4 and TRBJ2-1; 11 bases are a match to TRBD2. Germline trimming cut 2 bases from V and 7 bases from J; bases unmatched to any gene: 11. Germline loops: CDR1 SGHNT, CDR2 YYREEE (reference sequence). CDR3 size: 17 residues. In DNA, the CDR3 is TGTGCCAGCAGCTTACCCGCTCTAGCGGGAGGCGGGAATGAGCAGTTCTTC. The encoded protein is CASSLPALAGGGNEQFF.